This TCR beta chain was observed in a study of shared clonotypes between healthy human individuals. Study details: CD4 naive and CD4 memory each took three plates per donor, while CD8 naive took two and CD8 memory one. General study results and limits: Clonotypes not shared had lower generation probabilities than those common to all four donors.

On sorted subsets, replicate PCRs used 150 to 250 ng DNA, or 31,000 or so T cell genomes. The table came from immunoSEQ multiplex PCR; TCRdb's copy has only in-frame clones and leaves some out. The sample consists of about 750,000 clones, almost 95% of them appearing once. Germline lookup yields CDR1 SGHNT and CDR2 YENEEA. Deletions cut 1 base from V and 0 bases from J, with 10 bases between. This CDR3 comprises 15 residues. Of note for this clone: The target antigen is unknown.

CD45RO-negative, CCR7-selected cells formed the naive CD8 fraction, which excluded terminally differentiated effector memory CD45RA+ cells. Everyone who donated was a Caucasian adult who lived in Nashville, Tennessee. The receptor was derived from a man under 40 in good health. The chain combines TRBV11-3 with TRBJ2-7, with D hard to call. Sequencing was carried out using naive CD8+ T cells sorted from blood. The CDR3 DNA reads TGTGCCAGCAGCTTAGGGCCTGGACCCTCCTACGAGCAGTACTTC. This codes for CASSLGPGPSYEQYF.